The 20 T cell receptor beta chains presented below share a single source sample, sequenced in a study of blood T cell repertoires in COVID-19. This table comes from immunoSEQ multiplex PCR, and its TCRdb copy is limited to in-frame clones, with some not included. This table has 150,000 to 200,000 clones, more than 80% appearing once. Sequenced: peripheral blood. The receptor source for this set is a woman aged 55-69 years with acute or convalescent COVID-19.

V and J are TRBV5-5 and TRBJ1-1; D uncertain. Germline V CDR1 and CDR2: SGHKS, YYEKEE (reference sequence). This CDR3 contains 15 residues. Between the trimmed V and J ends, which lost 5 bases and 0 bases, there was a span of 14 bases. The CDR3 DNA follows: TGTGCCAGCAGTTTAACGGGAAACATGAACACTGAAGCTTTCTTT. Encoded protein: CASSLTGNMNTEAFF.

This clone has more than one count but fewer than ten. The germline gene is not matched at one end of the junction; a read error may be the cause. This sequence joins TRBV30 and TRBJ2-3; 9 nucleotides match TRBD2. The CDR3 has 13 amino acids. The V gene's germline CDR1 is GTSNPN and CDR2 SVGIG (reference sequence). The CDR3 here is CAWTSGTTHTQYF. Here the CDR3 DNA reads TGTGCCTGGACTAGCGGGACCACACATACGCAGTATTTT.

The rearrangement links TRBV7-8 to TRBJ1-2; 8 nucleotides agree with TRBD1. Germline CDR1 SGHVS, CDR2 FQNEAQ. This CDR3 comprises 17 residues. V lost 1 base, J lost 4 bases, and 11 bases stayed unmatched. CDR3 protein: CASSLDGSGGNSYGYTF. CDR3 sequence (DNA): TGTGCCAGCAGCTTAGATGGGTCAGGGGGCAATTCCTATGGCTACACCTTC.

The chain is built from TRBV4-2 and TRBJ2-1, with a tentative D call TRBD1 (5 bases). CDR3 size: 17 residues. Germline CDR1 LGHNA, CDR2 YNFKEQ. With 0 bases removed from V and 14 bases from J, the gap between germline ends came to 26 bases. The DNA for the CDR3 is TGTGCCAGCAGCCAAGATGGCGCTAGTGGCAGTAGGGGTTCAAAGTTCTTC. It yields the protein CASSQDGASGSRGSKFF.

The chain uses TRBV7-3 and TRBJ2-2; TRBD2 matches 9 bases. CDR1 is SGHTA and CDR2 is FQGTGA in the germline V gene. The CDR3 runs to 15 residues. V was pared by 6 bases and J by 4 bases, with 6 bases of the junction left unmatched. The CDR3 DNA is TGTGCCAGCAGTCATAGCGGGAGTCTCACCGGGGAGCTGTTTTTT. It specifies CASSHSGSLTGELFF.

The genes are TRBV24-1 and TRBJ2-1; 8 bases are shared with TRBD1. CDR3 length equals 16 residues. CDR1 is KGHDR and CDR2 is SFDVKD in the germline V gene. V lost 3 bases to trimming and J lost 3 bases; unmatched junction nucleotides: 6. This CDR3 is CATSDPGQGNYNEQFF. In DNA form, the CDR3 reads TGTGCCACCAGTGATCCTGGACAGGGAAACTACAATGAGCAGTTCTTC.

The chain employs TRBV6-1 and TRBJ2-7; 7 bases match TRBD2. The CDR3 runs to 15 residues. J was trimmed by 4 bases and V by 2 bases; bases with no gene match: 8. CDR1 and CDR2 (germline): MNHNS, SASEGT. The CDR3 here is CASSEMEVAGYEQYV. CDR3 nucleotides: TGTGCCAGCAGTGAAATGGAGGTAGCGGGTTACGAGCAGTACGTC.

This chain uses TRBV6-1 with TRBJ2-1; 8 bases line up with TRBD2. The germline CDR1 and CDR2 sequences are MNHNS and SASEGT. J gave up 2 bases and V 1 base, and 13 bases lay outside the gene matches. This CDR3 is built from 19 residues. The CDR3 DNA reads TGTGCCAGCAGTGAAGGAGGGGTTTGGGCGGGAGGAGCCTACAATGAGCAGTTCTTC. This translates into CASSEGGVWAGGAYNEQFF.

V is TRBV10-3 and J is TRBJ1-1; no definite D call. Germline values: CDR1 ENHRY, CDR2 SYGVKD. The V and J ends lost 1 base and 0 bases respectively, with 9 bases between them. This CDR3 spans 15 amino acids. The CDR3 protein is CAISEFGQMNTEAFF. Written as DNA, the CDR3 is TGTGCCATCAGTGAGTTTGGGCAGATGAACACTGAAGCTTTCTTT.

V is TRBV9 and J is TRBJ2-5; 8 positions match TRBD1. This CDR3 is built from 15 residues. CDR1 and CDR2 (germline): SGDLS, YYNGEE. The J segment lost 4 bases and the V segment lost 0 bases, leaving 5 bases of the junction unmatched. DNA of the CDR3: TGTGCCAGCAGCGTAGCAGGGGGCTACGTAGAGACCCAGTACTTC. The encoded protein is CASSVAGGYVETQYF.

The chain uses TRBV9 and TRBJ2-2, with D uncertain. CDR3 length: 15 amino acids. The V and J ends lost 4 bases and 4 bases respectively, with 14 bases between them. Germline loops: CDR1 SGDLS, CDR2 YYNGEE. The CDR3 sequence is CASSPRLPPTGELFF. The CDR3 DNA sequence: TGTGCCAGCAGCCCGAGACTCCCTCCCACCGGGGAGCTGTTTTTT.

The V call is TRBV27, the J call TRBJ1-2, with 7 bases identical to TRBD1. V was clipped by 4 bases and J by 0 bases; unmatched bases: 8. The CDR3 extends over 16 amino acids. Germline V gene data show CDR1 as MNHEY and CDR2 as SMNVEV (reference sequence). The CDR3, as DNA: TGTGCCAGCAGTTCTAGGGGGCAGACAACTAACTATGGCTACACCTTC. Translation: CASSSRGQTTNYGYTF.

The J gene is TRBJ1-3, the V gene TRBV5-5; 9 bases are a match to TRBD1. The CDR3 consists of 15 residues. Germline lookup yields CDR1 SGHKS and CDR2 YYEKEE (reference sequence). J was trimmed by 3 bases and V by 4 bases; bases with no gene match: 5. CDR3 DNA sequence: TGTGCCAGCAGCCTCACAGGGGGCGATGGAAACACCATATATTTT. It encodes CASSLTGGDGNTIYF.

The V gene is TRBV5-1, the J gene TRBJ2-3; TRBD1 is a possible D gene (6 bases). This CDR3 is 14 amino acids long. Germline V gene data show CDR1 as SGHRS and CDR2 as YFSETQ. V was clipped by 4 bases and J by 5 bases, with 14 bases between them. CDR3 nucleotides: TGCGCCAGCAGCGCGACAGGACGGGAAGATACGCAGTATTTT. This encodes CASSATGREDTQYF.

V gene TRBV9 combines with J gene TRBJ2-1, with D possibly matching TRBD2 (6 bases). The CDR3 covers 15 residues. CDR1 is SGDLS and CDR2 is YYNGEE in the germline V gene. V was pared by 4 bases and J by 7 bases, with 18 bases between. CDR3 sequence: CASSPLSGERNEQFF. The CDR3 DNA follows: TGTGCCAGCAGCCCCCTTTCGGGAGAAAGGAATGAGCAGTTCTTC.

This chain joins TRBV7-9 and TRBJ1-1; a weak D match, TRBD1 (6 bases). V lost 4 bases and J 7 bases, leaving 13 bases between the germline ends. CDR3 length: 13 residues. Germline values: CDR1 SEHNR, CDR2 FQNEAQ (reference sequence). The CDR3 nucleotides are TGTGCCAGCAGCTCGACAGGCAAGAATGAAGCTTTCTTT. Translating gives CASSSTGKNEAFF.

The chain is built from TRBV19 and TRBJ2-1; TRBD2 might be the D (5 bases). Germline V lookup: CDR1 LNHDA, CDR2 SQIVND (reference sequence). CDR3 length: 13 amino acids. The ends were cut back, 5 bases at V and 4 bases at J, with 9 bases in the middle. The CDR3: CASSVGLYNEQFF. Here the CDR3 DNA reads TGTGCCAGTAGTGTCGGACTGTACAATGAGCAGTTCTTC.

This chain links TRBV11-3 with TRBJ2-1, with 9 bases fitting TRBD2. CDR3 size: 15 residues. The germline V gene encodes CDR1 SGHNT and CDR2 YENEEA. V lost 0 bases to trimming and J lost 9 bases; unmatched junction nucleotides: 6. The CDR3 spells CASSLEPSGIGEQFF. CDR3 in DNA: TGTGCCAGCAGCTTAGAGCCTAGCGGGATCGGTGAGCAGTTCTTC.

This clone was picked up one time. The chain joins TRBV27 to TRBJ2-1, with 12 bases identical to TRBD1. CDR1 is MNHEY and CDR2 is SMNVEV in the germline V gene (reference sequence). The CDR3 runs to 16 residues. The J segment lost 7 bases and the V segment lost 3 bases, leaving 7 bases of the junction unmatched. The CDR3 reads CASSLEGTGGLNEQFF. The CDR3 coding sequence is TGTGCCAGCAGTTTGGAAGGGACAGGGGGCTTAAATGAGCAGTTCTTC.

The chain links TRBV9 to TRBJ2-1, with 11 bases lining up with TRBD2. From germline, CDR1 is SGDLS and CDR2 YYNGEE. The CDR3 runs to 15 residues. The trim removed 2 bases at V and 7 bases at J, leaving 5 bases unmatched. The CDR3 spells CASSVSSGRTNEQFF. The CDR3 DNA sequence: TGTGCCAGCAGCGTTTCTAGCGGGAGGACGAATGAGCAGTTCTTC.